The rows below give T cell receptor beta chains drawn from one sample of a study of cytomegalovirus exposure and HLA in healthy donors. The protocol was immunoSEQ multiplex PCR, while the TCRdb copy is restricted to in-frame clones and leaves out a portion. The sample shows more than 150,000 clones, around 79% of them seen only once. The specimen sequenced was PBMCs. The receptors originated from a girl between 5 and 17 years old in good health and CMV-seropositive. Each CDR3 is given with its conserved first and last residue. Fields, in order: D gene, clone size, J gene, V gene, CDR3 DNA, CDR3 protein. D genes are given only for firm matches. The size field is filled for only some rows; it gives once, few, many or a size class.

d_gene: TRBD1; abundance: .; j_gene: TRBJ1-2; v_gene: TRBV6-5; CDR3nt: TGTGCCAGCAGTGAATCGGACAGGGGGACTGGCTACACCTTC; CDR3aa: CASSESDRGTGYTF
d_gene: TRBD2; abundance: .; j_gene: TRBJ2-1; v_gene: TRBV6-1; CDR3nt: TGTGCCAGCAGTGGGCTAGCGGTAACTAGGGGCAATGAGCAGTTCTTC; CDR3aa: CASSGLAVTRGNEQFF
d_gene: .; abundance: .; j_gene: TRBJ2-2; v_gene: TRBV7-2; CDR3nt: TGTGCCACCACCCTTGTAGCGGGACAGACCGGGGAGCTGTTTTTT; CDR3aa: CATTLVAGQTGELFF
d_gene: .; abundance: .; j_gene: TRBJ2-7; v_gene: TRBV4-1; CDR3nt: TGCGCCAGCAGCCCCATGCCCCGAGGATCCTACGAGCAGTACTTC; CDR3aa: CASSPMPRGSYEQYF
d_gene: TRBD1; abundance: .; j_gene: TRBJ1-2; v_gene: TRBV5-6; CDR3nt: TGTGCCAGCAGCTCCCGGACAGGGGGAGTCTATGGCTACACCTTC; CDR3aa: CASSSRTGGVYGYTF
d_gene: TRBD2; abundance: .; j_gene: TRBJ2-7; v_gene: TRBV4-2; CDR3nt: TGTGCCAGCAGCCAAGATAGAGGGTTGGCGGGGGGCCCTAGATACGAGCAGTACTTC; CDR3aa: CASSQDRGLAGGPRYEQYF
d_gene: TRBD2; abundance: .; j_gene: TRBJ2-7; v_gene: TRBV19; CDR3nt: TGTGCCAGTAGTATAGGGTTGGCGGGGGGCTCCTACGAGCAGTACTTC; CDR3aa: CASSIGLAGGSYEQYF
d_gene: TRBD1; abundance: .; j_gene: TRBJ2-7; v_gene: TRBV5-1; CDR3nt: TGCGCCAGCAGCTTCTTAGGGGGCGATATTGCCTACGAGCAGTACTTC; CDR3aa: CASSFLGGDIAYEQYF
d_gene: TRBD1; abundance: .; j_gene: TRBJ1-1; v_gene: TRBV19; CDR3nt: TGTGCCAGCTCCGTGGGACAGGGGCTAGGTTTGGTATCCGGCACTGAAGCTTTCTTT; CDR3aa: CASSVGQGLGLVSGTEAFF
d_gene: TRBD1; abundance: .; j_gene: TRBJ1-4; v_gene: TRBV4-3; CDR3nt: TGCGCCAGCAGCCAAGATACAGGGGGCGCTCAGGAAAAACTGTTTTTT; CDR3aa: CASSQDTGGAQEKLFF
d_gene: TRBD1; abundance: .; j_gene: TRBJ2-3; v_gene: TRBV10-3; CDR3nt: TGTGCCAGCGGACAGGGGGCGGCAGATACGCAGTATTTT; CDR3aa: CASGQGAADTQYF
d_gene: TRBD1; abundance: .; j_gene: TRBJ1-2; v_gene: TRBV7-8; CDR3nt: TGTGCCAGCAGCTTAAGGGACAGGGCGAACTATGGCTACACCTTC; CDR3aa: CASSLRDRANYGYTF
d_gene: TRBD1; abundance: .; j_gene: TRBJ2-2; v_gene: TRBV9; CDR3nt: TGTGCCAGACCCTTACGGGGACAGGCACCCTTGGACAAGAACACCGGGGAGCTGTTTTTT; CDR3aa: CARPLRGQAPLDKNTGELFF
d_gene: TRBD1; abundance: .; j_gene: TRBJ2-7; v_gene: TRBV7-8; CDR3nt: TGTGCCAGCAGCACCCGGACAGGGTACAGTCGCGAGCAGTACTTC; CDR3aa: CASSTRTGYSREQYF
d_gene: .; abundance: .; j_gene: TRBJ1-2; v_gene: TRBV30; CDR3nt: TGTGCCTGGAGTAGGGGCTACTATGGCTACACCTTC; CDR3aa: CAWSRGYYGYTF
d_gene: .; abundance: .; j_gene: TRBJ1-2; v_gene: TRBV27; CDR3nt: TGTGCCAGCAGTTTACTGGGCCCTTGGAGGGGTGGGATCTATGGCTACACCTTC; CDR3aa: CASSLLGPWRGGIYGYTF
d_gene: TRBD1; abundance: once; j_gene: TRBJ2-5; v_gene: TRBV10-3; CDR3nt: TGTGCCATCAGTTGGGGGACAGGGGGCCAAGAGACCCAGTACTTC; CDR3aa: CAISWGTGGQETQYF
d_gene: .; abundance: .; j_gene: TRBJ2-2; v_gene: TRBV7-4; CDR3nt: TGTGCCAGCAGCTTCGGCGGGGTACGGAGCACGGACACCGGGGAGCTGTTTTTT; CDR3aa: CASSFGGVRSTDTGELFF
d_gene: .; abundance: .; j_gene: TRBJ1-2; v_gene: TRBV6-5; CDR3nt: TGTGCCAGCAGTTACTCTACAGTAACCGGCTACACCTTC; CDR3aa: CASSYSTVTGYTF
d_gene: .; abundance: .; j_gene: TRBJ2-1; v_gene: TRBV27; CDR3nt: TGTGCCAGCAGTTTATCGACGGGGGGCCCTTACAATGAGCAGTTCTTC; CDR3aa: CASSLSTGGPYNEQFF
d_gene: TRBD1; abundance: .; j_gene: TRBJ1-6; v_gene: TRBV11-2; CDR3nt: TGTGCCAGCAGCTCCGCCCTGACAGGGGCTAATTCACCCCTCCACTTT; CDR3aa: CASSSALTGANSPLHF
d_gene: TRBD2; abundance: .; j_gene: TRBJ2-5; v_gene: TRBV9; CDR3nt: TGTGCCAGCAGCGTACAGGCCCTAGCGGGGGGTCAAGAGACCCAGTACTTC; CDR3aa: CASSVQALAGGQETQYF
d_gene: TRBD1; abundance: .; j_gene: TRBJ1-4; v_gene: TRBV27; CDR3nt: TGTGCCAGCAGTTGGGGCACAGGGGAGAATGAAAAACTGTTTTTT; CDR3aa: CASSWGTGENEKLFF
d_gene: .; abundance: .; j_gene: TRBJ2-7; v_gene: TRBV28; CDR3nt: TGTGCCAGCACCTTAGGGGGGGTCTACGAGCAGTACTTC; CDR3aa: CASTLGGVYEQYF
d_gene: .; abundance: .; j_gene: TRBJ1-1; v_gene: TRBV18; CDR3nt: TGTGCCAGCTCACCACCGGGTCAGGGGAACACTGAAGCTTTCTTT; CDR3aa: CASSPPGQGNTEAFF
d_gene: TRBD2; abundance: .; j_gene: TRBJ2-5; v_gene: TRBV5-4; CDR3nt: TGTGCCAGCAGCGGACTAGGACTAGATGAGACCCAGTACTTC; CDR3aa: CASSGLGLDETQYF
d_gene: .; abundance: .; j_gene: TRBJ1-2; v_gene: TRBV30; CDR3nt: TGTGCCTGGAGTCAGGCAGGGCTTACCTATGGCTACACCTTC; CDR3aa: CAWSQAGLTYGYTF
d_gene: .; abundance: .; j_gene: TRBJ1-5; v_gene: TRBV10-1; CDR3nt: TGCGCCAGCAGTCCCTTTGGCAATCAGCCCCAGCATTTT; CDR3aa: CASSPFGNQPQHF
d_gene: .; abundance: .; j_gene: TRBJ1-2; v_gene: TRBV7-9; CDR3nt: TGTGCCAGCAGCTCCGACAGAGTACATAACTATGGCTACACCTTC; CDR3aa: CASSSDRVHNYGYTF
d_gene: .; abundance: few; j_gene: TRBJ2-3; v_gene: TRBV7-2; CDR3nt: TGTGCCAGCAGCTTTCGGGGCGGGGACACAGATACGCAGTATTTT; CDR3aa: CASSFRGGDTDTQYF
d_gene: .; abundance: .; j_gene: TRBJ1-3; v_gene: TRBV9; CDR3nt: TGTGCCAGCAGCACAGCAGGGTTGGGAAACACCATATATTTT; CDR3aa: CASSTAGLGNTIYF
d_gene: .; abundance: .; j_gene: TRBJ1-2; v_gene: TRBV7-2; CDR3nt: TGTGCCAGCAGCACCCCCGGGGGTTCTAAAGGCTATGGCTACACCTTC; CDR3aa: CASSTPGGSKGYGYTF
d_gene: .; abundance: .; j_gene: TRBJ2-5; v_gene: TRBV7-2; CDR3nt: TGTGCCAGCAGCTGGCCGGGACACCGTCAAGAGACCCAGTACTTC; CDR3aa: CASSWPGHRQETQYF
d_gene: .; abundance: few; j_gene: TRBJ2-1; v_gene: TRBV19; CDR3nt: TGTGCCAGTAGTATCGGGGGGCCTTCGACCCCCTACAATGAGCAGTTCTTC; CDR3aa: CASSIGGPSTPYNEQFF
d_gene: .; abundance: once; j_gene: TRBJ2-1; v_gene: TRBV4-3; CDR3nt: TGCGCCAGCAGCCCAGAGGGGGCGGGGGCGGGGGGTGAGCAGTTCTTC; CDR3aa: CASSPEGAGAGGEQFF